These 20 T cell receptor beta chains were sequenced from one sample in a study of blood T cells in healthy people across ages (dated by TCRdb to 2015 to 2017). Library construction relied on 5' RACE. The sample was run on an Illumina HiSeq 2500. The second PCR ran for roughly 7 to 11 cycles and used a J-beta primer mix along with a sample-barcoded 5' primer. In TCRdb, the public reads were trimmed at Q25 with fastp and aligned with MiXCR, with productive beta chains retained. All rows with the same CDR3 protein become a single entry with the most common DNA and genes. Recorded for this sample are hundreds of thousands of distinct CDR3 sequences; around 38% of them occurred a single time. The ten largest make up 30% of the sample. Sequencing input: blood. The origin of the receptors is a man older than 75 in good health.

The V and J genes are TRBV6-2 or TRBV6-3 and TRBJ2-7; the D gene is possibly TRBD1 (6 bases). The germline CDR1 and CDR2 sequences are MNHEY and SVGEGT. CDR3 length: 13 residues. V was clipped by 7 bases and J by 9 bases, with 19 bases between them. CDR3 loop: CASTDSPPHVQYF. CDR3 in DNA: TGTGCCAGCACGGACAGCCCGCCCCACGTGCAGTACTTC.

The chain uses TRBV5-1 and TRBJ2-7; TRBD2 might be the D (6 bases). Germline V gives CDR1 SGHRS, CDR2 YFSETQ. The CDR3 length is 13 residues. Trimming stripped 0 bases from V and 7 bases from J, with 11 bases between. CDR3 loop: CASSLDGAGEQYF. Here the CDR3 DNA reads TGCGCCAGCAGCTTGGACGGGGCGGGGGAGCAGTACTTC.

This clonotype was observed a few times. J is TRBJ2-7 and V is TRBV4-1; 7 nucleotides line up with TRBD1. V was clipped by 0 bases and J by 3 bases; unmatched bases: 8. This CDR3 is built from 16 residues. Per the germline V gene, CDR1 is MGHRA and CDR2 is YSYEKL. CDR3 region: CASSQDGERGRYEQYF. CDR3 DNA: TGCGCCAGCAGCCAAGATGGAGAGAGGGGGCGCTACGAGCAGTACTTC.

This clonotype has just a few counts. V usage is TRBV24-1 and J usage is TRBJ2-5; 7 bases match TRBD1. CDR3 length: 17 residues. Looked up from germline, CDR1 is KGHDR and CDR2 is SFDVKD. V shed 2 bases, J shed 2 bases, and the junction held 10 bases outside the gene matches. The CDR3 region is CATSDSRVGTDQETQYF. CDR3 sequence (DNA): TGTGCCACCAGTGATTCGAGGGTCGGGACAGATCAAGAGACCCAGTACTTC.

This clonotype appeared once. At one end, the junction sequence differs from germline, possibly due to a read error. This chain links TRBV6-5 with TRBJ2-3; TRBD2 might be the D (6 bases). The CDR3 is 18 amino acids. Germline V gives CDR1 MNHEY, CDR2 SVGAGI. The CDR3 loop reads CASSYAGSGSGDLDRQYF. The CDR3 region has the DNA TGTGCCAGCAGTTACGCTGGATCCGGGAGTGGTGATTTGGATAGGCAGTATTTT.

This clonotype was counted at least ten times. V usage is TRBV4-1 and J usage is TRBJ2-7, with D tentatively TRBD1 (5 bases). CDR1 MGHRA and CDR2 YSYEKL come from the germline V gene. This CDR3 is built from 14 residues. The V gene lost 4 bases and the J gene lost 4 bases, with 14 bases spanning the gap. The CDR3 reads CASSLRTMEYEQYF. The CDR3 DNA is TGCGCCAGCAGCCTCAGGACAATGGAGTACGAGCAGTACTTC.

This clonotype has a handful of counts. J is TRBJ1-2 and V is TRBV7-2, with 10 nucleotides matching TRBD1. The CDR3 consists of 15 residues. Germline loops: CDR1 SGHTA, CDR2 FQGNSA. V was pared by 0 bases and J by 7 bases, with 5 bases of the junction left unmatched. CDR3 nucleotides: TGTGCCAGCAGCTTAGCTACCGGGACAGGGGTTGGCTACACCTTC. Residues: CASSLATGTGVGYTF.

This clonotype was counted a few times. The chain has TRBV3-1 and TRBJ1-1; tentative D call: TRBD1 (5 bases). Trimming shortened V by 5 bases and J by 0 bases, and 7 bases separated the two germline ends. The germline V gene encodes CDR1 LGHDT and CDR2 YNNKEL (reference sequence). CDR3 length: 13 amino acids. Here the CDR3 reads CASSVQVNTEAFF. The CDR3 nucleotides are TGTGCCAGCAGCGTACAGGTGAACACTGAAGCTTTCTTT.

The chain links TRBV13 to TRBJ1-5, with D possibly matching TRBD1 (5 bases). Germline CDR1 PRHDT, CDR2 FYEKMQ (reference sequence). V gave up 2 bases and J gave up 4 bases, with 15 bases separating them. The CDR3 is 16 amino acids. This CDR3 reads CASSLRGIGNNQPQHF. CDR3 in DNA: TGTGCCAGCAGCTTAAGGGGAATTGGAAATAATCAGCCCCAGCATTTT.

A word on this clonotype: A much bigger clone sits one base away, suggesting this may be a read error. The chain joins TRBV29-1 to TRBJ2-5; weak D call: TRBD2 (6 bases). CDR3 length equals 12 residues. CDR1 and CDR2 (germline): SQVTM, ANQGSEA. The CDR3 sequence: CSVELNRETHYF. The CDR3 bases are TGCAGCGTTGAGCTCAACCGGGAGACCCACTACTTC.

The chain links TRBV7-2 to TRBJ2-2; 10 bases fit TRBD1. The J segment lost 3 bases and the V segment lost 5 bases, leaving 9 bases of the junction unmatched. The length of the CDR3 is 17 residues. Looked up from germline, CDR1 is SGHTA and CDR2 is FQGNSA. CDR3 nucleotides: TGTGCCAGCAGCGCGGGACAGGGGCTGGGACACACCGGGGAGCTGTTTTTT. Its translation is CASSAGQGLGHTGELFF.

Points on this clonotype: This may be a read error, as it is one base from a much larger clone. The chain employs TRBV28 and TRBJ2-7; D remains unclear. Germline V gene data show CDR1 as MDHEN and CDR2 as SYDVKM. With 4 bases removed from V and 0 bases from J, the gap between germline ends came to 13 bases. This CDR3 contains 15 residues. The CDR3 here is CASSSSLVHSYEQYF. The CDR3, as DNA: TGTGCCAGCAGTTCCTCCTTGGTACACTCCTACGAGCAGTACTTC.

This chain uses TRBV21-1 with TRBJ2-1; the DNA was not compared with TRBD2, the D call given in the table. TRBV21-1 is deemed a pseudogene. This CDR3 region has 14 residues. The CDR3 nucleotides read TGTGCCAGCAGCCTCTCACTAGGAGGCAATGAGCAGTTCTTC. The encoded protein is CASSLSLGGNEQFF.

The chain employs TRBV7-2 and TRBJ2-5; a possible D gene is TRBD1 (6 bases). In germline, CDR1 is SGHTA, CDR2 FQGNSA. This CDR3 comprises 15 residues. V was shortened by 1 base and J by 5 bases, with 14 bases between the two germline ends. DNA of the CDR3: TGTGCCAGCAGCTTAGGGACAGCTACCGGCGAGACCCAGTACTTC. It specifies CASSLGTATGETQYF. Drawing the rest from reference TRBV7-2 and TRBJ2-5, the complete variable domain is GAGVSQSPSNKVTEKGKDVELRCDPISGHTALYWYRQSLGQGLEFLIYFQGNSAPDKSGLPSDRFSAERTGGSVSTLTIQRTQQEDSAVYLCASSLGTATGETQYFGPGTRLLVL.

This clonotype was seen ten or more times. This CDR3 is CSARGSRTDTQYF. The CDR3 bases are TGCAGTGCTAGAGGAAGTAGGACAGATACGCAGTATTTT. V is TRBV20-1 and J is TRBJ2-3; D is unclear. CDR1 and CDR2 (germline): DFQATT, SNEGSKA (reference sequence). The V end was cut by 1 base, the J end by 3 bases, with 8 bases between. The CDR3 is made up of 13 amino acids.

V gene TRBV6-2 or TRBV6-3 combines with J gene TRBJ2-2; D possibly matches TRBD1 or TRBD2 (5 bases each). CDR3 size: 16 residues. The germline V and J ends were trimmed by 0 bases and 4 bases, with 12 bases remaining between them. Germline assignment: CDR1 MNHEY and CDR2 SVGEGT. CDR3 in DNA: TGTGCCAGCAGTTACTCGGCGGTGGGACGCACCGGGGAGCTGTTTTTT. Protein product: CASSYSAVGRTGELFF.

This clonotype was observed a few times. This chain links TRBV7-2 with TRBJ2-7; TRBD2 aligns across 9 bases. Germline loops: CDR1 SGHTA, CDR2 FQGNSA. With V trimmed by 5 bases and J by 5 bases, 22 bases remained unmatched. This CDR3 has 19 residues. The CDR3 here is CASSKVTGWTYSSGDEQYF. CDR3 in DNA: TGTGCCAGCAGCAAAGTGACAGGCTGGACCTACTCTAGCGGGGACGAGCAGTACTTC.

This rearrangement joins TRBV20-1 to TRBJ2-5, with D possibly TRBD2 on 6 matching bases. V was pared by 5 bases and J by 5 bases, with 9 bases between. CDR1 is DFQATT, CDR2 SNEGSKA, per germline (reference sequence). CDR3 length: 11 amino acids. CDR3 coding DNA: TGCAGTGCTGGGGGGTCGGAGACCCAGTACTTC. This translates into CSAGGSETQYF.

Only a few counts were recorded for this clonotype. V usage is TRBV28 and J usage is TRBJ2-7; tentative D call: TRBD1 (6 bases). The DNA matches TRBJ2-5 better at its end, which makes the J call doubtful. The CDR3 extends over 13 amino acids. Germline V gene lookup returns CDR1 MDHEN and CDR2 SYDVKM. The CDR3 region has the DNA TGTGCCAGCAGAACAGGGATTCGGGAGACCCAGTACTTC. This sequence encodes CASRTGIRETQYF.

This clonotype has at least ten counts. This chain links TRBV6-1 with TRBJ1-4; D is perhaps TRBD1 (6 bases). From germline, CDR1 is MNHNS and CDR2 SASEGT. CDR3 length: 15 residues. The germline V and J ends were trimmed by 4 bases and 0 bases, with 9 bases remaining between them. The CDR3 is CASSVNRATNEKLFF. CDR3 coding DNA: TGTGCCAGCAGTGTAAACAGGGCAACTAATGAAAAACTGTTTTTT.